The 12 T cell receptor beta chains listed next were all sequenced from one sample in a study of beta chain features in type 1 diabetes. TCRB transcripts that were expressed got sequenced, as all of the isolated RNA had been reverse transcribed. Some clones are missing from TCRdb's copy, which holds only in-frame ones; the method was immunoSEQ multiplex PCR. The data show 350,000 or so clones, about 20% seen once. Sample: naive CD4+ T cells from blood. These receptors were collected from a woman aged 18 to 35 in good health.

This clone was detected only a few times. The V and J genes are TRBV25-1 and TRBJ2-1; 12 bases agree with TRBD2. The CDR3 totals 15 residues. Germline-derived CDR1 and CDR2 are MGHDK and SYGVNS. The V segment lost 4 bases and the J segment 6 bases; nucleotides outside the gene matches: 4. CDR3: CASSVTSGSSNEQFF. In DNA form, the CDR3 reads TGTGCCAGCAGTGTGACTAGCGGGAGTAGCAATGAGCAGTTCTTC.

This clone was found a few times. CDR3 sequence (DNA): TGCGCCAGCAGCTGGAGGGACCGGAGACGTTCAGATACGCAGTATTTT. It encodes CASSWRDRRRSDTQYF. V usage is TRBV5-1 and J usage is TRBJ2-3; the D gene is possibly TRBD2 (6 bases). CDR1 and CDR2 (germline): SGHRS, YFSETQ. The V end lost 3 bases, the J end lost 4 bases, and 18 bases lay between the germline ends. The CDR3 contains 16 residues.

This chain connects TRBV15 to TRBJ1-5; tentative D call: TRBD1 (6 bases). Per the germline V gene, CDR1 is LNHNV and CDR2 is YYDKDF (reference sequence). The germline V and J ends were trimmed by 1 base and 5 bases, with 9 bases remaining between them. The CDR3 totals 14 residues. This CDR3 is CATSRGDTYQPQHF. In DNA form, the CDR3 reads TGTGCCACCAGCAGAGGGGACACCTATCAGCCCCAGCATTTT.

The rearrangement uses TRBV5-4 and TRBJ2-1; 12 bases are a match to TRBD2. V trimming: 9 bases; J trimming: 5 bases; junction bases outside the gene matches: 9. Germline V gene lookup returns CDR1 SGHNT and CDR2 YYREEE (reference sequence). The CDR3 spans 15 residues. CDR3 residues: CAMVPGLAGNNEQFF. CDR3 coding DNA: TGTGCCATGGTGCCCGGACTAGCGGGGAACAATGAGCAGTTCTTC.

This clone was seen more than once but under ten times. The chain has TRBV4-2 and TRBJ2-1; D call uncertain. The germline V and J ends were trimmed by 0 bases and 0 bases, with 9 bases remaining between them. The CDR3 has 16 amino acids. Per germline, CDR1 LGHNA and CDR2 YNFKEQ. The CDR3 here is CASSQDTRASYNEQFF. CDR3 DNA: TGTGCCAGCAGCCAAGATACGCGCGCCTCCTACAATGAGCAGTTCTTC.

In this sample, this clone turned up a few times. DNA of the CDR3: TGTGCCAGCAGCGCGACAGGGGGCAAATCAGATACGCAGTATTTT. Amino acids: CASSATGGKSDTQYF. V gene TRBV11-2 combines with J gene TRBJ2-3, with TRBD1 matching 10 bases. The V segment lost 5 bases and the J segment 4 bases; nucleotides outside the gene matches: 6. The CDR3 is made up of 15 amino acids. Germline CDR1 SGHAT, CDR2 FQNNGV. The full variable domain, its missing parts supplied by reference TRBV11-2 and TRBJ2-3, is EAGVAQSPRYKIIEKRQSVAFWCNPISGHATLYWYQQILGQGPKLLIQFQNNGVVDDSQLPKDRFSAERLKGVDSTLKIQPAKLEDSAVYLCASSATGGKSDTQYFGPGTRLTVL.

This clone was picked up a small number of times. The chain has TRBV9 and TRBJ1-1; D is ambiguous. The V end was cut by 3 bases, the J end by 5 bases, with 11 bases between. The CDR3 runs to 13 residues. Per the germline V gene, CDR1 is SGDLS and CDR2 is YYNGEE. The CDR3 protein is CASSGPTGTEAFF. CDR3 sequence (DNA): TGTGCCAGCAGCGGCCCCACGGGAACTGAAGCTTTCTTT.

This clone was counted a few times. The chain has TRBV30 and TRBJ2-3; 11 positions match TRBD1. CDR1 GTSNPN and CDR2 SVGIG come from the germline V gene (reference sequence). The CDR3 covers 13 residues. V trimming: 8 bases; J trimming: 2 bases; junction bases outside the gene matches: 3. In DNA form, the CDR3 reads TGTGCCCAGGGACAGGGGGTCACAGATACGCAGTATTTT. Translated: CAQGQGVTDTQYF.

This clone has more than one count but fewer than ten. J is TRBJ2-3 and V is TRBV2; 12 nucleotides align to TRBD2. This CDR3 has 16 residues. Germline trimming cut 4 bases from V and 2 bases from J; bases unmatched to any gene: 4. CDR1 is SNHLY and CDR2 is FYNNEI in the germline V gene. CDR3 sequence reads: CASSGGLAGNTDTQYF. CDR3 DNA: TGTGCCAGCAGTGGGGGACTAGCGGGTAACACAGATACGCAGTATTTT.

In DNA, the CDR3 is TGTGCCAGCAGCTCCCGACAGGGCCCGGATACGCAGTATTTT. Residues: CASSSRQGPDTQYF. V and J are TRBV13 and TRBJ2-3; the match to TRBD1 covers 7 bases. Per germline, CDR1 PRHDT and CDR2 FYEKMQ (reference sequence). V dropped 4 bases and J dropped 6; count of bases not matched to a gene: 7. The CDR3 is 14 residues long.

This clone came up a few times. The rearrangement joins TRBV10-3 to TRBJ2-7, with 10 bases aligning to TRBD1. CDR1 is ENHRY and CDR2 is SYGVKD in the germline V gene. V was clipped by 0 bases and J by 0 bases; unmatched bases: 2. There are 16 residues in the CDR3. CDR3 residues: CAISESGQGISYEQYF. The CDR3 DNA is TGTGCCATCAGTGAGTCGGGACAGGGGATCTCCTACGAGCAGTACTTC.

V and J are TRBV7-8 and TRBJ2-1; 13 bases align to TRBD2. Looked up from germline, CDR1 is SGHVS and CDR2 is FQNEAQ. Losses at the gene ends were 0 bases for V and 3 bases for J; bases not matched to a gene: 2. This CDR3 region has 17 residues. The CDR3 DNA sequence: TGTGCCAGCAGCTTAGCGCGACTAGCGGGGGGCTACAATGAGCAGTTCTTC. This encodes CASSLARLAGGYNEQFF.